The clone carrying this TCR beta chain was found many times. Its antigen is not identified. The data derive from a study of regulatory T cells in long-lasting Graves disease. Looking at the study overall: Persistent cases took antithyroid drugs over 5 years and stayed TSH receptor antibody positive. Study-wide results and limits: Persistent disease showed a preference for TRBV28, TRBJ1-2 and TRBJ2-5.

Indicated time point: persistent/refractory GD, antithyroid drugs over 5 years with positive TRAb. With RNA extracted from PBMCs as input, the TCR library was made. V lost 4 bases, J lost 5 bases, and 14 bases lay in between. The germline gives CDR1 GTSNPN, CDR2 SVGIG (reference sequence). The CDR3 sequence is 13 residues long. The TCR beta library used iRepertoire HTBI primers with Arm-PCR amplification of CDR3. In the source study's methods: Detected in the samples were some 68 TRBV and approximately 14 TRBJ segments. TCRdb re-derived calls from the multiplex PCR reads in MiXCR, one entry per CDR3 protein. The V and J calls here are based on TCRdb, not the publication. The repertoire has some 430,000 distinct CDR3 sequences, 20% to 25% of them found once; the top ten carry about 6.6%.

Material: peripheral blood mononuclear cells (PBMCs), obtained when the disease was refractory, from a patient treated with antithyroid drugs. J is TRBJ2-5 and V is TRBV30, with D possibly TRBD1 on 6 matching bases. The receptor's source is a female donor with Graves disease. The CDR3 here is CAWNQGLFETQYF. The DNA of the CDR3 is TGTGCCTGGAACCAGGGGTTGTTCGAGACCCAGTACTTC.